Below are 14 T cell receptor beta chains sequenced from a single sample in a study of blood T cells in healthy people across ages. A J-beta primer mix and a sample-barcoded 5' primer were used in a second PCR of about 7 to 12 cycles. TCRdb reanalysed the 5' RACE reads using MiXCR and keeps one entry per CDR3 protein. The data hold around 800,000 distinct CDR3 sequences, with around 25% observed a single time. These same data were also listed under a study on T cells of mothers and their children.

Sequenced sample: blood. Source of these receptors: a boy between 10 and 17 years old in good health.

This chain uses TRBV7-2 with TRBJ2-5; no definite D call. CDR3 length: 14 residues. With 3 bases removed from V and 5 bases from J, the gap between germline ends came to 13 bases. Germline V lookup: CDR1 SGHTA, CDR2 FQGNSA. The CDR3 DNA sequence: TGTGCCAGCAGCTTTGGGATTGGGATTGAGACCCAGTACTTC. Translated, it gives CASSFGIGIETQYF.

This clonotype has only a few counts. The V and J genes are TRBV5-1 and TRBJ2-7; 10 bases fit TRBD1. The CDR3 length is 16 residues. Germline V lookup: CDR1 SGHRS, CDR2 YFSETQ. Germline trimming cut 0 bases from V and 6 bases from J; bases unmatched to any gene: 9. The CDR3 reads CASSLDWDRGGFEQYF. In DNA, the CDR3 is TGCGCCAGCAGCTTGGATTGGGACAGGGGCGGATTCGAGCAGTACTTC.

Details on this clonotype: The CDR3 does not close with the conserved phenylalanine or tryptophan, likely indicating a read error. J is TRBJ2-5 and V is TRBV10-1; the D gene is possibly TRBD2 (7 bases). Trimming removed 2 bases at V and 5 bases at J, with 15 bases between. The CDR3 has 15 residues. Per germline, CDR1 WNHNN and CDR2 SYGVQD (reference sequence). This chain's CDR3 is CASSERGGGIETQYI. In DNA form, the CDR3 reads TGCGCCAGCAGTGAGAGGGGGGGTGGTATTGAGACCCAGTACATC.

J is TRBJ2-5 and V is TRBV5-1; 13 bases agree with TRBD2. Germline V gives CDR1 SGHRS, CDR2 YFSETQ. CDR3 length equals 16 residues. V lost 4 bases, J lost 2 bases, and 5 bases stayed unmatched. CDR3 sequence (DNA): TGCGCCAGCAGCGTCAGGACTAGCGGGGGACAAGAGACCCAGTACTTC. It yields the protein CASSVRTSGGQETQYF.

In its sample, this clonotype was seen a few times. The chain links TRBV15 to TRBJ1-4; 9 bases line up with TRBD1. CDR1 LNHNV and CDR2 YYDKDF come from the germline V gene (reference sequence). This CDR3 has 15 residues. V shed 3 bases and J 4 bases; nucleotides not matched to a gene: 3. The CDR3 nucleotides are TGTGCCACCAGCAGGTTGACAGGGGGTAATGAAAAACTGTTTTTT. It codes for CATSRLTGGNEKLFF.

This clonotype was seen a handful of times. J is TRBJ2-5 and V is TRBV27; no firm D call. Germline values: CDR1 MNHEY, CDR2 SMNVEV (reference sequence). This CDR3 contains 14 residues. V was cut by 0 bases and J by 2 bases, with 7 bases left in between. In nucleotides, the CDR3 is TGTGCCAGCAGTTTATCTGGCAGACAAGAGACCCAGTACTTC. Encoded protein: CASSLSGRQETQYF.

The chain employs TRBV6-4 and TRBJ2-1; 12 bases map to TRBD2. CDR3 length equals 16 residues. Unmatched junction bases numbered 2, after V lost 0 bases and J lost 5 bases. Germline V gives CDR1 MRHNA, CDR2 SNTAGT. The CDR3 DNA reads as TGTGCCAGCAGTGACTCCGGACTAGCGGGGCACAATGAGCAGTTCTTC. Protein sequence: CASSDSGLAGHNEQFF.

The chain links TRBV7-2 to TRBJ1-5, with D possibly matching TRBD1 (6 bases). The CDR3 extends over 15 amino acids. With 5 bases removed from V and 6 bases from J, the gap between germline ends came to 17 bases. The germline V gene encodes CDR1 SGHTA and CDR2 FQGNSA. DNA for the CDR3: TGTGCCAGCAGCGCTATGGGGGGGCGCGGTCAGCCCCAGCATTTT. This translates into CASSAMGGRGQPQHF.

This sequence joins TRBV20-1 and TRBJ2-5; D is unresolved. The J call is doubtful: the DNA matches TRBJ2-7 better. CDR1 and CDR2 (germline): DFQATT, SNEGSKA (reference sequence). The CDR3 covers 12 residues. CDR3 nucleotide sequence: TGCAGTGCTAGAGCTGGCGCCTACGAGCAGTACTTC. Translated, it gives CSARAGAYEQYF.

The chain carries TRBV10-2 and TRBJ2-5; a possible D gene is TRBD2 (5 bases). The CDR3 loop spans 15 amino acids. The V gene lost 2 bases and the J gene lost 4 bases, with 14 bases spanning the gap. The germline CDR1 and CDR2 sequences are WSHSY and SAAADI. The CDR3, as DNA: TGCGCCAGCAGTGAGGGCGCTAGCCTTGGAGAGACCCAGTACTTC. Its protein is CASSEGASLGETQYF.

To note about this clonotype: Because the CDR3 is missing its conserved closing phenylalanine or tryptophan, this is likely a read error. The DNA is omitted, as the CDR3 cannot be located on it reliably, and the CDR3 follows TCRdb's listing. The CDR3 here is CASSQSGTRVI. The chain employs TRBV7-9 and TRBJ2-5; the D call of TRBD2 is as the table states it, not checked on the DNA. The CDR3 is 11 amino acids long, termini counted. Germline values: CDR1 SEHNR, CDR2 FQNEAQ (reference sequence).

The chain has TRBV27 and TRBJ2-7; 12 nucleotides line up with TRBD2. TRBJ2-5 explains the end of the DNA better; the J call may be wrong. The CDR3 sequence is 15 residues long. Germline V gene sequence: CDR1 MNHEY, CDR2 SMNVEV (reference sequence). CDR3 in amino acids: CASSSPSGGAETQYF. In nucleotides, the CDR3 is TGTGCCAGCAGTAGTCCTAGCGGGGGGGCAGAGACCCAGTACTTC.

This clonotype was observed a handful of times. This chain uses TRBV29-1 with TRBJ2-3; TRBD2 matches at 10 bases. Germline V gene data show CDR1 as SQVTM and CDR2 as ANQGSEA. This CDR3 has 18 residues. Trimming took 1 base from V and 1 from J; bases not matched to a gene: 11. The CDR3 region is CSVEVVLASGGGTDTQYF. CDR3 bases: TGCAGCGTTGAAGTAGTTTTGGCTAGCGGGGGAGGCACAGATACGCAGTATTTT.

The rearrangement uses TRBV20-1 and TRBJ2-3, with D tentatively TRBD2 (7 bases). V was trimmed by 6 bases and J by 1 base, leaving 26 bases between them. Germline CDR1 DFQATT, CDR2 SNEGSKA (reference sequence). This CDR3 has 18 amino acids. The CDR3 DNA follows: TGCAGTGCCCCCGAGGGGGGGGCGAACCGACGGGGCACAGATACGCAGTATTTT. Amino acids: CSAPEGGANRRGTDTQYF.